A single sample is the source of the 14 T cell receptor beta chains below, sequenced in a study of T cells in Graves' hyperthyroidism and ophthalmopathy (dated 2019 in TCRdb). The library was prepared using multiplex PCR. Sequencing was carried out with an Illumina HiSeq 2000. The TCR beta CDR3 regions were amplified from RNA transcripts. A first-round RT-PCR of the TCR CDR3 used the HTBI primer set with the Qiagen OneStep RT-PCR kit. TCRdb itself trimmed the public reads at Q25 with fastp, ran MiXCR and retained productive beta chains. Duplicate CDR3 protein sequences are folded into a single record with the most common DNA and genes. Present in this sample are 300,000 to 500,000 distinct CDR3 sequences, roughly an eighth of which were seen just once. Around 28% of the sample is held by the ten biggest clonotypes. The sample comprised blood. Every receptor here comes from a man aged 45 to 65 with Graves' ophthalmopathy.

This clonotype showed up just a few times. The V and J genes are TRBV7-9 and TRBJ2-7, with 9 bases matching TRBD1. After removal of 2 bases from V and 1 base from J, the junction contained 6 bases not matched to a gene. The CDR3 extends over 16 amino acids. Germline values: CDR1 SEHNR, CDR2 FQNEAQ (reference sequence). CDR3: CASSLYAGTGSYEQYF. CDR3 in DNA: TGTGCCAGCAGCTTATATGCCGGGACAGGGTCCTACGAGCAGTACTTC. The variable domain in full, completed from reference TRBV7-9 and TRBJ2-7, reads DTGVSQNPRHKITKRGQNVTFRCDPISEHNRLYWYRQTLGQGPEFLTYFQNEAQLEKSRLLSDRFSAERPKGSFSTLEIQRTEQGDSAMYLCASSLYAGTGSYEQYFGPGTRLTVT.

The chain employs TRBV25-1 and TRBJ2-7; TRBD1 matches 8 bases. Looked up from germline, CDR1 is MGHDK and CDR2 is SYGVNS. After removal of 1 base from V and 7 bases from J, the junction contained 6 bases not matched to a gene. The CDR3 is made up of 14 amino acids. The CDR3 region has the DNA TGTGCCAGCAGTGAATCAGGGGGCACTGGGGAGCAGTACTTC. Translation gives CASSESGGTGEQYF.

This clonotype was counted at least ten times. The CDR3 sequence is CASMGGAKNTEAFF. In DNA, the CDR3 is TGTGCCAGCATGGGAGGGGCCAAGAACACTGAAGCTTTCTTT. The V gene is TRBV2, the J gene TRBJ1-1, with D possibly TRBD1 on 5 matching bases. The CDR3 sequence is 14 residues long. The germline V gene encodes CDR1 SNHLY and CDR2 FYNNEI. The V and J ends lost 7 bases and 1 base respectively, with 13 bases between them.

This clonotype was picked up many times. This chain joins TRBV20-1 and TRBJ2-7; perhaps TRBD2 as D (6 bases). The V gene lost 3 bases and the J gene lost 0 bases, with 18 bases spanning the gap. The CDR3 is made up of 16 amino acids. Germline V gene lookup returns CDR1 DFQATT and CDR2 SNEGSKA (reference sequence). The CDR3 nucleotides are TGCAGTGCTAGTGGCAACACGGGAGTGAGCTCCTACGAGCAGTACTTC. Translated, it gives CSASGNTGVSSYEQYF.

The chain recombines TRBV20-1 with TRBJ2-2; D may be TRBD2 (6 bases). This CDR3 is built from 16 residues. The ends were cut back, 4 bases at V and 1 base at J, with 16 bases in the middle. Germline V gene sequence: CDR1 DFQATT, CDR2 SNEGSKA (reference sequence). The chain's CDR3 is CSATEIGGKNTGELFF. DNA for the CDR3: TGCAGTGCTACGGAGATTGGCGGGAAGAACACCGGGGAGCTGTTTTTT.

Ten or more counts support this clonotype. This sequence joins TRBV11-3 and TRBJ2-1; D might be TRBD1 or TRBD2, each matching 7 bases. The V end lost 4 bases, the J end lost 3 bases, and 22 bases lay between the germline ends. CDR3 length: 18 amino acids. Looked up from germline, CDR1 is SGHNT and CDR2 is YENEEA. This CDR3 is CASSSPSTSHRGYNEQFF. The CDR3 DNA is TGTGCCAGCAGCTCCCCTTCGACTAGCCACAGGGGCTACAATGAGCAGTTCTTC.

This clonotype was detected a few times. One junction end does not reproduce the germline sequence, and a read error may be involved. V is TRBV7-7 and J is TRBJ2-1, with D uncertain. CDR1 and CDR2 from the germline V gene are SSHAT and FNYEAQ (reference sequence). The CDR3 consists of 14 residues. The CDR3 reads CASSSSYSHNEQFF. The CDR3 nucleotides read TGTGCTAGCAGCTCTTCATATTCTCACAATGAGCAGTTCTTC.

This clonotype was detected ten times or more. The chain has TRBV12-3 or TRBV12-4 and TRBJ2-7, with TRBD1 identical over 7 bases. The ends lost 3 bases at V and 3 bases at J; junction bases unmatched: 5. The CDR3 totals 14 residues. The CDR3 region is CASSFQGVFYEQYF. The CDR3 DNA sequence: TGTGCCAGCAGTTTTCAGGGGGTTTTCTACGAGCAGTACTTC.

This clonotype was counted only a few times. The chain joins TRBV11-2 to TRBJ2-1; 7 bases are shared with TRBD2. CDR3 length: 13 amino acids. Germline V gene sequence: CDR1 SGHAT, CDR2 FQNNGV. The junction had 2 bases not matched to a gene; V was cut back by 2 bases and J by 7 bases. The CDR3 nucleotides read TGTGCCAGCAGCTTATGGGAGGGGAATGAGCAGTTCTTC. It encodes CASSLWEGNEQFF. Variable domain in full (rest from reference TRBV11-2 and TRBJ2-1): EAGVAQSPRYKIIEKRQSVAFWCNPISGHATLYWYQQILGQGPKLLIQFQNNGVVDDSQLPKDRFSAERLKGVDSTLKIQPAKLEDSAVYLCASSLWEGNEQFFGPGTRLTVL.

V gene TRBV5-8 combines with J gene TRBJ2-2; D possibly corresponds to TRBD1 (5 bases). The CDR3 contains 16 residues. V dropped 3 bases and J dropped 1 base, with 13 bases sitting between them. Germline V lookup: CDR1 SGHTS, CDR2 YDEGEE. The CDR3 DNA sequence: TGTGCCAGCAGCTCGATTACTACAGGGAACACCGGGGAGCTGTTTTTT. This translates into CASSSITTGNTGELFF.

The sample holds many counts of this clonotype. V usage is TRBV2 and J usage is TRBJ2-3, with a tentative D call TRBD1 (6 bases). V was pared by 7 bases and J by 4 bases, with 15 bases between. The germline gives CDR1 SNHLY, CDR2 FYNNEI. The CDR3 contains 14 residues. This CDR3 is CASNWDNGPDTQYF. Written as DNA, the CDR3 is TGTGCCAGCAACTGGGACAACGGGCCAGATACGCAGTATTTT.

This clonotype came up many times. In DNA form, the CDR3 reads TGTGCCAGCTCACAGGGGCTAGCGGGAGGGCGCAATGAGCAGTTCTTC. It encodes CASSQGLAGGRNEQFF. J is TRBJ2-1 and V is TRBV18; 12 positions agree with TRBD2. Germline lookup yields CDR1 KGHSH and CDR2 LQKENI. The V gene end was trimmed by 4 bases and the J gene end by 6 bases; junction bases not matched to a gene: 7. CDR3 length: 16 residues.

This clonotype was detected ten times or more. This chain connects TRBV30 to TRBJ2-5; 8 bases match TRBD2. CDR3 length: 14 amino acids. Trimming removed 0 bases from V and 4 bases from J; junction bases left unmatched: 4. Germline V gene data show CDR1 as GTSNPN and CDR2 as SVGIG (reference sequence). The CDR3 DNA reads TGTGCCTGGAGTGTAGGCCTAGCGGGAGAGACCCAGTACTTC. Translation: CAWSVGLAGETQYF.

This clonotype was seen only a few times. V is TRBV12-3 or TRBV12-4 and J is TRBJ2-1; D gene unclear. V lost 2 bases to trimming and J lost 9 bases, with 17 bases between them. The CDR3 is 15 amino acids. DNA of the CDR3: TGTGCCAGCAGTTTAAGGGCAGGAATAGGTGCTGAGCAGTTCTTC. Its protein is CASSLRAGIGAEQFF.